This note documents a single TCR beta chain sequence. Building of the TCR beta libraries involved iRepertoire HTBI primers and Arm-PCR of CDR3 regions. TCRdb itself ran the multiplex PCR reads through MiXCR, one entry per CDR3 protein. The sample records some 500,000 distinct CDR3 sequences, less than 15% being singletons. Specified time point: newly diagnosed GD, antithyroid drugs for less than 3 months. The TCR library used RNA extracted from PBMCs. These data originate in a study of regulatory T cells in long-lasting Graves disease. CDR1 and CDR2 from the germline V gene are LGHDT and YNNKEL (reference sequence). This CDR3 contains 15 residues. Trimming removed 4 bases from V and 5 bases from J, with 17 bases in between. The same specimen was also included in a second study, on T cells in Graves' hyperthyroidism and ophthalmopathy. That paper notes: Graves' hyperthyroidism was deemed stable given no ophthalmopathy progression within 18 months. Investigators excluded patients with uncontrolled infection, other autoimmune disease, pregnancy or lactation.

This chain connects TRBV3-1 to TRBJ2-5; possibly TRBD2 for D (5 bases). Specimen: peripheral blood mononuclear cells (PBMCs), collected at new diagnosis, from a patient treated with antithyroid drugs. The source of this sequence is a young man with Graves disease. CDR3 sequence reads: CASSRQMDRRETQYF. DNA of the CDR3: TGTGCCAGCAGCCGCCAAATGGACCGGAGGGAGACCCAGTACTTC.